This section outlines one TCR beta chain sequence together with its context. As yet, its antigen is unknown. Each sample had at least 6 million PBMCs isolated. This entry is derived from a study of blood T cells in healthy people across ages. Broader study findings: Strong correlation linked observed beta diversity and percent naive T cells.

This CDR3 region has 14 residues. V was pared by 7 bases and J by 6 bases, with 15 bases between. A second roughly 7 to 12 cycle PCR used barcoded and J-beta primers. TCRdb re-called the 5' RACE reads with MiXCR, one entry per CDR3 protein. The table has approximately 800,000 distinct CDR3 sequences, around 25% seen once. This sample also belongs to another study, concerning T cells of mothers and their children. From that report: Extracted RNA, in its entirety, went into cDNA synthesis at roughly 1.5 ug per 15 ul.

The V call is TRBV12-3 or TRBV12-4, the J call TRBJ2-2; no definite D call. This clonotype was sampled from a boy aged 5-17 years in good health. Sequencing was carried out using blood. The CDR3 is CASIEDGRSGELFF. In DNA, the CDR3 is TGTGCCAGCATCGAAGATGGGCGGTCCGGGGAGCTGTTTTTT.